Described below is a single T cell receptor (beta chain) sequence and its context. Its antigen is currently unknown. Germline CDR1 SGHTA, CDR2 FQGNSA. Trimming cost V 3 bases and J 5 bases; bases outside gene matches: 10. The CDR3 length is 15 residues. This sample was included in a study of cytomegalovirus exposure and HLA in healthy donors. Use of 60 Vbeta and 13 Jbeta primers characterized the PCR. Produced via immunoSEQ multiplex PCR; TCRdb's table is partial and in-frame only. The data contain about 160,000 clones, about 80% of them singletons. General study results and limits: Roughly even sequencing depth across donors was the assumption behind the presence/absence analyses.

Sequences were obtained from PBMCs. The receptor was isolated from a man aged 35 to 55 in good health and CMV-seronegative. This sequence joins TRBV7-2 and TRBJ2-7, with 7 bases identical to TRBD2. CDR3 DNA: TGTGCCAGCAGCTTGCAGCGGGGAGGGAGCCACGAGCAGTACTTC. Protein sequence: CASSLQRGGSHEQYF.